This TCR beta chain was recorded in a study of control samples from healthy donors and cancer patients. CDR3 length: 14 residues. V was clipped by 2 bases and J by 6 bases; unmatched bases: 6. Per the germline V gene, CDR1 is SGDLS and CDR2 is YYNGEE. Produced via immunoSEQ multiplex PCR; TCRdb's table is partial and in-frame only. The data show roughly 40,000 clones, with 92% seen just once and roughly 3.5% held by the top ten. The J gene is TRBJ2-3, the V gene TRBV9, with 7 nucleotides matching TRBD1. The sequence was collected from a woman aged 50 to 60 in good health. The sample was blood. CDR3 in DNA: TGTGCCAGCAGCGTGGGACAGAAAGGGGATACGCAGTATTTT. Amino acid sequence: CASSVGQKGDTQYF.